The 18 T cell receptor beta chains below were found in one sample sequenced in a study of cytomegalovirus exposure and HLA in healthy donors (dated by TCRdb to about 2017). Receptors were amplified or captured by the immunoSEQ multiplex PCR assay. A mixture of 60 forward primers for TCR Vbeta segments and 13 reverse primers for TCR Jbeta segments was used in the multiplex PCR. Held by TCRdb, this immuneACCESS table contains in-frame sequences only and omits some clones. Under half of the omission traces to an unresolved V gene where checked; the cause of the rest is unknown. The sample table contains about 200,000 clones; only one count was recorded for nearly 80% of them. The top ten hold approximately 2% of the sample. Material: PBMCs. These receptors all come from a male donor in good health and CMV-seronegative.

This clone was picked up a small number of times. This sequence joins TRBV7-9 and TRBJ1-2; D might be TRBD1 (5 bases). V lost 0 bases, J lost 4 bases, and 18 bases lay in between. The CDR3 extends over 17 amino acids. Germline V gene sequence: CDR1 SEHNR, CDR2 FQNEAQ (reference sequence). The CDR3 here is CASSLAVSLGATYGYTF. In DNA form, the CDR3 reads TGTGCCAGCAGCTTAGCGGTCTCCCTAGGGGCTACCTATGGCTACACCTTC.

J is TRBJ2-2 and V is TRBV18; the match to TRBD1 covers 7 bases. This CDR3 is built from 16 residues. CDR1 and CDR2 from the germline V gene are KGHSH and LQKENI. The V gene end was trimmed by 2 bases and the J gene end by 2 bases; junction bases not matched to a gene: 5. The CDR3 is CASSPFRQGNTGELFF. For the CDR3, the DNA is TGTGCCAGCTCACCATTCCGACAGGGTAACACCGGGGAGCTGTTTTTT.

This clone was picked up a small number of times. The V call is TRBV19, the J call TRBJ1-1; 7 nucleotides match TRBD1. V lost 5 bases and J lost 3; bases outside the gene matches: 9. Germline V lookup: CDR1 LNHDA, CDR2 SQIVND (reference sequence). The CDR3 loop spans 15 amino acids. In DNA, the CDR3 is TGTGCCAGTAGTGTGGCCGGGACAGCACACACTGAAGCTTTCTTT. Translation: CASSVAGTAHTEAFF.

This chain uses TRBV19 with TRBJ1-5; D is perhaps TRBD1 (5 bases). The CDR3 is made up of 14 amino acids. Germline V gives CDR1 LNHDA, CDR2 SQIVND (reference sequence). Trimming left V 7 bases short and J 9 bases short, with 19 bases between. The CDR3 reads CASTSTKMGGPQHF. The DNA of the CDR3 is TGTGCCAGTACTTCGACGAAAATGGGGGGGCCCCAGCATTTT.

There are a few counts of this clone. This chain links TRBV6-1 with TRBJ2-7; TRBD1 aligns across 10 bases. Looked up from germline, CDR1 is MNHNS and CDR2 is SASEGT. This CDR3 spans 15 amino acids. V dropped 5 bases and J dropped 6; count of bases not matched to a gene: 10. The CDR3 sequence: CASSPTGTGVIEQYF. In nucleotides, the CDR3 is TGTGCCAGCAGTCCTACCGGGACAGGGGTTATCGAGCAGTACTTC.

This CDR3 reads CASSTKTSGGPYEQYF. The CDR3 nucleotides are TGTGCCAGCTCAACCAAAACTAGCGGGGGCCCCTACGAGCAGTACTTC. The chain joins TRBV18 to TRBJ2-7; 11 positions agree with TRBD2. This CDR3 has 16 amino acids. V shed 5 bases and J 2 bases; nucleotides not matched to a gene: 8. Germline values: CDR1 KGHSH, CDR2 LQKENI.

This clone showed up just a few times. The V and J genes are TRBV4-3 and TRBJ1-1, with D possibly TRBD1 on 6 matching bases. The germline V gene encodes CDR1 LGHNA and CDR2 YSLEER. V was pared by 1 base and J by 1 base, with 10 bases between. The CDR3 consists of 15 residues. For the CDR3, the DNA is TGCGCCAGCAGCCAAGCATGGACAGAGAACACTGAAGCTTTCTTT. The encoded protein is CASSQAWTENTEAFF.

The chain carries TRBV28 and TRBJ2-7; TRBD1 aligns across 7 bases. Per the germline V gene, CDR1 is MDHEN and CDR2 is SYDVKM. The CDR3 totals 12 residues. V lost 6 bases to trimming and J lost 7 bases; unmatched junction nucleotides: 6. CDR3 nucleotide sequence: TGTGCCAGCAGCCCAAACAGGGGTGAGCAGTACTTC. Protein product: CASSPNRGEQYF.

J is TRBJ2-7 and V is TRBV11-3; TRBD1 agrees at 7 bases. With V trimmed by 0 bases and J by 0 bases, 8 bases remained unmatched. There are 17 residues in the CDR3. Germline CDR1 SGHNT, CDR2 YENEEA. The DNA for the CDR3 is TGTGCCAGCAGCTTAGACCGCTGGACAGGTCACTCCTACGAGCAGTACTTC. Residues: CASSLDRWTGHSYEQYF.

The chain joins TRBV5-1 to TRBJ2-3; TRBD2 matches at 13 bases. Unmatched junction bases numbered 6, after V lost 4 bases and J lost 4 bases. There are 16 residues in the CDR3. Germline-derived CDR1 and CDR2 are SGHRS and YFSETQ. CDR3: CASSTGLAGASDTQYF. DNA of the CDR3: TGCGCCAGCAGCACCGGACTAGCGGGAGCGTCAGATACGCAGTATTTT. Variable domain in full (rest from reference TRBV5-1 and TRBJ2-3): KAGVTQTPRYLIKTRGQQVTLSCSPISGHRSVSWYQQTPGQGLQFLFEYFSETQRNKGNFPGRFSGRQFSNSRSEMNVSTLELGDSALYLCASSTGLAGASDTQYFGPGTRLTVL.

The chain carries TRBV7-2 and TRBJ2-7, with D possibly being TRBD1 (5 bases). Trimming removed 5 bases from V and 3 bases from J, with 17 bases in between. This CDR3 has 15 amino acids. From germline, CDR1 is SGHTA and CDR2 FQGNSA. CDR3 nucleotide sequence: TGTGCCAGCAGCATCAGGGTAGATTTGGTCTACGAGCAGTACTTC. Translated: CASSIRVDLVYEQYF.

The chain links TRBV2 to TRBJ2-7; no firm D call. V shed 2 bases and J shed 3 bases, with 14 bases lying between them. CDR1 SNHLY and CDR2 FYNNEI come from the germline V gene. CDR3 size: 15 residues. The CDR3 loop reads CASSERPAPGYEQYF. In DNA form, the CDR3 reads TGTGCCAGCAGTGAACGGCCCGCGCCGGGCTACGAGCAGTACTTC.

The genes are TRBV7-5 and TRBJ1-1. TRBV7-5 is listed as a pseudogene. This CDR3 has 15 residues. CDR3 nucleotide sequence: TGTGTCAGAAGCTCCCCTCCGGAGCAGAACACTGAAGCTTTCTTT. Translating it yields CVRSSPPEQNTEAFF.

The gene calls are TRBV5-1 and TRBJ1-2; 8 nucleotides line up with TRBD1. V was clipped by 5 bases and J by 4 bases; unmatched bases: 4. The CDR3 sequence is 13 residues long. Germline V gene data show CDR1 as SGHRS and CDR2 as YFSETQ. The CDR3 protein is CASSIDRGYGYTF. The DNA of the CDR3 is TGCGCCAGCAGTATAGACAGGGGCTATGGCTACACCTTC.

V and J are TRBV15 and TRBJ1-1; TRBD1 is a possible D gene (5 bases). The CDR3 loop spans 15 amino acids. The V and J ends lost 1 base and 11 bases respectively, with 20 bases between them. CDR1 LNHNV and CDR2 YYDKDF come from the germline V gene (reference sequence). The CDR3 DNA sequence: TGTGCCACCAGCAGAGCCCCCGGTGGGGCGTCGGATGCTTTCTTT. Protein: CATSRAPGGASDAFF. The whole variable domain, remainder taken from reference TRBV15 and TRBJ1-1, is DAMVIQNPRYQVTQFGKPVTLSCSQTLNHNVMYWYQQKSSQAPKLLFHYYDKDFNNEADTPDNFQSRRPNTSFCFLDIRSPGLGDTAMYLCATSRAPGGASDAFFGQGTRLTVV.

The chain couples TRBV19 to TRBJ2-6; 9 bases line up with TRBD2. Germline CDR1 reads LNHDA; CDR2 reads SQIVND (reference sequence). The V segment lost 5 bases and the J segment 2 bases; nucleotides outside the gene matches: 7. The CDR3 contains 17 residues. The CDR3 here is CASSAKTSGTGANVLTF. DNA of the CDR3: TGTGCCAGTAGTGCCAAGACTAGCGGCACTGGGGCCAACGTCCTGACTTTC.

The chain is built from TRBV27 and TRBJ1-2, with 8 bases fitting TRBD1. Germline loops: CDR1 MNHEY, CDR2 SMNVEV (reference sequence). The CDR3 runs 14 residues. J was trimmed by 4 bases and V by 6 bases; bases with no gene match: 7. The CDR3 reads CASRDFGTGYGYTF. The CDR3 bases are TGTGCCAGCAGAGATTTCGGGACAGGCTATGGCTACACCTTC.

J is TRBJ1-5 and V is TRBV27, with 9 bases aligning to TRBD1. This CDR3 is 14 amino acids long. The junction had 6 bases not matched to a gene; V was cut back by 5 bases and J by 7 bases. Per germline, CDR1 MNHEY and CDR2 SMNVEV (reference sequence). CDR3 protein: CASSADRGTQPQHF. The CDR3, as DNA: TGTGCCAGCAGTGCGGACAGGGGAACGCAGCCCCAGCATTTT.